The sample holds a few counts of the clone carrying this TCR beta chain. Its antigen is unidentified. With molecular barcodes, quantitative 5'-RACE was used to make the TCR beta libraries. MiXCR, run by TCRdb on the 5' RACE reads, gives a single entry per CDR3 protein. The data hold about 450,000 distinct CDR3 sequences, with roughly a quarter observed a single time. This specimen comes from a study of CD8 T cells in ankylosing spondylitis. CDR1 is DFQATT and CDR2 is SNEGSKA in the germline V gene (reference sequence). V gave up 6 bases and J gave up 0 bases, with 19 bases separating them. The CDR3 consists of 16 residues. Whole-study results and caveats: Those disease-linked clones were CD8+; they were also relatively rare in peripheral blood. A TCR beta motif of fewer than ten highly homologous variants seemed to mark ankylosing spondylitis blood. Reported data indicate significant enrichment of disease-linked clones within matched ankylosing spondylitis synovial fluid.

This chain links TRBV20-1 with TRBJ2-3; a possible D gene is TRBD1 (5 bases). This sequence originates from a male donor with ankylosing spondylitis. Sequenced input: blood, either unsorted or a sorted T cell fraction (not recorded which). Here the CDR3 DNA reads TGCAGTGCCCACCCCCCGGGCAGGGCTAGCACAGATACGCAGTATTTT. Its protein is CSAHPPGRASTDTQYF.